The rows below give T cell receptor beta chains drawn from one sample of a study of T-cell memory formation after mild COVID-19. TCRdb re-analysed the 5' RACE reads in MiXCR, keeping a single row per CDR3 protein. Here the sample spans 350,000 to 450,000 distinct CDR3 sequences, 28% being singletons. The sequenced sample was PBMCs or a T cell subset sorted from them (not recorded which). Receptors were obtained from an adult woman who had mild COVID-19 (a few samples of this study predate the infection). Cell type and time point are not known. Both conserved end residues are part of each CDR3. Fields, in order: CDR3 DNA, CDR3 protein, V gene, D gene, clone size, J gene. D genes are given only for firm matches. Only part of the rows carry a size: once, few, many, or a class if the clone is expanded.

TGTGCCAGCAGCTCCCTACCGGCCTACGAGCAGTACTTC	CASSSLPAYEQYF	TRBV7-7	.	.	TRBJ2-7
TGCAGCGGGTATGGTATCTACAATGAGCAGTTCTTC	CSGYGIYNEQFF	TRBV29-1	.	few	TRBJ2-1
TGTGCCAGCAGCTCAAAAGGGGGTGATGGCTTTTCGAGCACAGATACGCAGTATTTT	CASSSKGGDGFSSTDTQYF	TRBV13	.	.	TRBJ2-3
TGTGCCAGCAGGCCATCCGGGGGGACTAGCAGATACAATGAGCAGTTCTTC	CASRPSGGTSRYNEQFF	TRBV12-3/TRBV12-4	TRBD2	.	TRBJ2-1
TGTGCCAGCAGCTTGAGTGTTTCCACAGATACGCAGTATTTT	CASSLSVSTDTQYF	TRBV7-3	.	.	TRBJ2-3
TGCAGCGTTGAAGAGTGGGGACAGGGGGCAAATTCAGATACGCAGTATTTT	CSVEEWGQGANSDTQYF	TRBV29-1	TRBD1	.	TRBJ2-3
TGTGCCAGCAGCCAGGCAAATGGCCAGCCCCAGCATTTT	CASSQANGQPQHF	TRBV3-1	.	.	TRBJ1-5
TGTGCCAGCTCACCTCGTTCCAGCGGGAGGGCCTCCTACAATGAGCAGTTCTTC	CASSPRSSGRASYNEQFF	TRBV18	TRBD2	.	TRBJ2-1
TGTGCCAGCAGTTCGAAGGGGCGTAGCTCCTACGAGCAGTACTTC	CASSSKGRSSYEQYF	TRBV27	.	many	TRBJ2-7
TGTGCCAGCAGTCTACACGGACAGGGATGGGAGCAGTACTTC	CASSLHGQGWEQYF	TRBV6-1	TRBD1	.	TRBJ2-7
TGTGCCAGCAGCTTAGGTGTAACCCAGGGTATTATTAGCAATCAGCCCCAGCATTTT	CASSLGVTQGIISNQPQHF	TRBV7-2	.	.	TRBJ1-5
TGTGCCAGCAGCCAAGGACAGGGGCAATATGAAAAACTGTTTTTT	CASSQGQGQYEKLFF	TRBV4-2	TRBD1	many	TRBJ1-4
TGTGCCAGCAGGCGGACTAGCGGGGGGAGCACAGATACGCAGTATTTT	CASRRTSGGSTDTQYF	TRBV7-2	TRBD2	.	TRBJ2-3
TGTGCCACCAGTGACTTGGGGAACAGGGCCCAAGGTGGGGAGACCCAGTACTTC	CATSDLGNRAQGGETQYF	TRBV24-1	.	.	TRBJ2-5
TGTGCCACCAGTGATTTACGGTCCGATGGCTACACCTTC	CATSDLRSDGYTF	TRBV24-1	.	once	TRBJ1-2
TGCAGTGCTAGAGTCATACTAGCGGGAGGGGGAGAGACCCAGTACTTC	CSARVILAGGGETQYF	TRBV20-1	TRBD2	.	TRBJ2-5
TGTGCCAGCAGCATGAGACAGGGGGCGGTGGATACGCAGTATTTT	CASSMRQGAVDTQYF	TRBV7-6	TRBD1	few	TRBJ2-3
TGTGCCAGCAGTTGGGGCCAGGGGGAGCAGTTCTTC	CASSWGQGEQFF	TRBV12-3/TRBV12-4	.	.	TRBJ2-1
TGTGCCAGCAGCCCTCCTGGAGCTGTAAACAATCAGCCCCAGCATTTT	CASSPPGAVNNQPQHF	TRBV6-2/TRBV6-3	.	.	TRBJ1-5
TGTGCCAGCAGATTAGCGGGGACAGGGAAAGGCTACACCTTC	CASRLAGTGKGYTF	TRBV7-9	TRBD1	.	TRBJ1-2
TGTGCCAGCAGCACGCGACTAGCGGGGGGCGAGACCCAGTACTTC	CASSTRLAGGETQYF	TRBV7-6	TRBD2	few	TRBJ2-5
TGTGCCATCAGTGATACAGAGAATCAGCCCCAGCATTTT	CAISDTENQPQHF	TRBV10-3	.	once	TRBJ1-5
TGCGCCAGCAGCGGGACCGAGAGTTCTAACTATGGCTACACCTTC	CASSGTESSNYGYTF	TRBV5-1	.	.	TRBJ1-2
TGTGCCAGCAGCTTAACCACTAGCGGGCCAGGGGAAGAGACCCAGTACTTC	CASSLTTSGPGEETQYF	TRBV7-9	TRBD2	.	TRBJ2-5
TGTGCCACCAGTGGCTCCTATGACAGGGCTGGGGCCAACGTCCTGACTTTC	CATSGSYDRAGANVLTF	TRBV24-1	TRBD1	few	TRBJ2-6
TGTGCCAGCAGCAAATCGGGACACCTAGGGAGGCAAGAGACCCAGTACTTC	CASSKSGHLGRQETQYF	TRBV7-8	.	few	TRBJ2-5
TGCAGTGCTAGAGATCGGGACGGGACAGTCTATGGCTACACCTTC	CSARDRDGTVYGYTF	TRBV20-1	TRBD1	.	TRBJ1-2
TGTGCCAGCAGCTTGGAGGGTCAAGGAGCTCCCCAGTACTTC	CASSLEGQGAPQYF	TRBV5-6	.	.	TRBJ2-5
TGTGCCAGCACTAAGGGAGTACTAGCCTTCACAGATACGCAGTATTTT	CASTKGVLAFTDTQYF	TRBV12-3/TRBV12-4	.	few	TRBJ2-3